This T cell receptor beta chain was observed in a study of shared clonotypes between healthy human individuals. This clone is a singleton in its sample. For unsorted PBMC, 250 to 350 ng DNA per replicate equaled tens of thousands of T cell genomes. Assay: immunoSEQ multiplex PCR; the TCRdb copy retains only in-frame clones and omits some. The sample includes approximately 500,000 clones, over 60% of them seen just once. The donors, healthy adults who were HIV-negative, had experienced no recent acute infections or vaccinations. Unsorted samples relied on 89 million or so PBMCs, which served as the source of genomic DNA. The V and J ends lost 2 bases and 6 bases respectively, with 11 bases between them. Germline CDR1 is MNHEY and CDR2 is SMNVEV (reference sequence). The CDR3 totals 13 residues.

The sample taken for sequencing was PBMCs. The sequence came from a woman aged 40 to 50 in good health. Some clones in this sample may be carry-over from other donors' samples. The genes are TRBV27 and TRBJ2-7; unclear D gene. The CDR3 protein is CASSLSWVREQYF. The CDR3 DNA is TGTGCCAGCAGTTTAAGCTGGGTACGCGAGCAGTACTTC.